Listed here is a single T cell receptor (beta chain). The sample belongs to a study of blood T cell dynamics during melanoma immunotherapy. TCRdb's copy holds only in-frame clones and misses some; the assay was immunoSEQ multiplex PCR. The data hold about 10,000 clones, with over 75% observed a single time. Time point defined: pre-treatment baseline. Disease control meant complete response, partial response or stable disease at 12 weeks. V lost 4 bases, J lost 4 bases, and 11 bases lay in between. Per the germline V gene, CDR1 is SGHDT and CDR2 is YYEEEE. The CDR3 totals 14 residues. The V gene is TRBV5-6, the J gene TRBJ2-2, with D perhaps given as TRBD1 or TRBD2 (5 bases each). This specimen was blood, taken from a patient treated with checkpoint blockade. The clonotype comes from a human donor with melanoma. The CDR3 DNA follows: TGTGCCAGCAGCCTCGGGACCGGCACCGGGGAGCTGTTTTTT. Protein product: CASSLGTGTGELFF.